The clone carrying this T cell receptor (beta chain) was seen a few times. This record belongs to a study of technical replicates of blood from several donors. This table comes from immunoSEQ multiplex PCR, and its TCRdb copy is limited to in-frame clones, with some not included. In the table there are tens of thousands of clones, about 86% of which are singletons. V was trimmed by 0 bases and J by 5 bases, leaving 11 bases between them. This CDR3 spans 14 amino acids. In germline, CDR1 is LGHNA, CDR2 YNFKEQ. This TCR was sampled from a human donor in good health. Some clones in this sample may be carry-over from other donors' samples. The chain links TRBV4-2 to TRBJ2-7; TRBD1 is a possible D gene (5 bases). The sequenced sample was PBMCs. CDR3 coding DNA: TGTGCCAGCAGCCAAGATGATGGGGCCAACGAGCAGTACTTC. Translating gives CASSQDDGANEQYF.